The clone carrying this T cell receptor (beta chain) was found a few times. The antigen remains unidentified. This sample was included in a study of a mutant IDH1 vaccine in newly diagnosed glioma. The overall study: Initiation of the vaccine course occurred 4-6 weeks after radiotherapy alone, or alongside temozolomide cycles.

Using immunoSEQ multiplex PCR, the repertoire was profiled, and TCRdb retains in-frame clones only, with some absent. The sample lists fewer than 75,000 clones, around 84% occurring once. V was cut by 1 base and J by 0 bases, with 4 bases left in between. The CDR3 has 15 amino acids. Germline values: CDR1 SGHVS, CDR2 FNYEAQ. As to time point: week 11, during vaccination. Alongside topical imiquimod, each dose of vaccine comprised 300 ug of mutant IDH1 20-mer peptide. The chain is built from TRBV7-6 and TRBJ2-6; D is undetermined. The sequence came from a woman in her forties or fifties with glioma. The sequences come from PBMCs, collected from a glioma patient whose treatment included an IDH1 peptide vaccine. The CDR3 here is CASSLDYSGANVLTF. The CDR3 DNA follows: TGTGCCAGCAGCTTAGATTACTCTGGGGCCAACGTCCTGACTTTC.